This TCR beta chain comes out of a study of human T cells and chemical hapten exposure. TCRdb ran MiXCR on the RACE reads and lists one entry per CDR3 protein. The table records just under 350,000 distinct CDR3 sequences, around 7% of them present only once. Regarding time point: patch test 1, 2 weeks after DPC sensitization. Treatment specified: therapeutic diphenylcyclopropenone sensitization with weekly scalp DPC. The V gene lost 4 bases and the J gene lost 8 bases, with 9 bases spanning the gap. This CDR3 contains 13 residues. From germline, CDR1 is LGHDT and CDR2 YNNKEL (reference sequence). This clonotype has at least ten counts.

This clonotype originated in a woman under 30 with alopecia areata. Some clones in this sample may be carry-over from other donors' samples. The sequenced sample was whole blood, obtained in connection with sensitization to the hapten diphenylcyclopropenone (DPC). This chain uses TRBV3-1 with TRBJ1-6; D is uncertain. Written as DNA, the CDR3 is TGTGCCAGCAGCCTTGGGTCGGATTCACCCCTCCACTTT. Amino acids: CASSLGSDSPLHF.